Listed below are T cell receptor beta chains from one sample, sequenced in a study of blood T cell repertoires in COVID-19. TCRdb's table, derived via immunoSEQ multiplex PCR, lists solely in-frame clones and lacks some. Counted here are roughly 89,000 clones, 80% occurring once; the ten biggest clones make up 10%. Sequencing was carried out using peripheral blood. Receptor source: a woman in her 70s with acute or convalescent COVID-19. Both conserved end residues are part of each CDR3. Fields, in order: J gene, V gene, clone size, D gene, CDR3 DNA, CDR3 protein. A D gene is named only where the DNA matches it firmly. Size is stated for part of the rows, as once, few or many counts, or as a class when the clone is expanded.

J gene: TRBJ1-2; V gene: TRBV5-1; clone size: once; D gene: NA; CDR3 DNA: TGCGCCAGCAGCTCGGGGGGTCATGGCTACACCTTC; CDR3 protein: CASSSGGHGYTF
J gene: TRBJ1-1; V gene: TRBV18; clone size: NA; D gene: NA; CDR3 DNA: TGTGCCAGCTCACGGGGGGAAGGTGAAGCTTTCTTT; CDR3 protein: CASSRGEGEAFF
J gene: TRBJ1-1; V gene: TRBV12-3/TRBV12-4; clone size: NA; D gene: NA; CDR3 DNA: TGTGCCAGCAGCAAGAGGACAGATGAAGCTTTCTTT; CDR3 protein: CASSKRTDEAFF
J gene: TRBJ2-7; V gene: TRBV24-1; clone size: NA; D gene: TRBD1; CDR3 DNA: TGTGCCACCTCTAATCGGGACAGGGGTTCCTACGAGCAGTACTTC; CDR3 protein: CATSNRDRGSYEQYF
J gene: TRBJ2-1; V gene: TRBV5-1; clone size: few; D gene: TRBD2; CDR3 DNA: TGCGCCAGCAGCGGGGAGGGCTTCTACAATGAGCAGTTCTTC; CDR3 protein: CASSGEGFYNEQFF
J gene: TRBJ2-6; V gene: TRBV18; clone size: few; D gene: NA; CDR3 DNA: TGTGCCAGCTCACCTCAAGTGTCAGGCTCTGGGGCCAACGTCCTGACTTTC; CDR3 protein: CASSPQVSGSGANVLTF
J gene: TRBJ2-1; V gene: TRBV6-5; clone size: NA; D gene: TRBD2; CDR3 DNA: TGTGCCAGCAGTTACCTCCAGACTAGCGGTTTCAATGAGCAGTTCTTC; CDR3 protein: CASSYLQTSGFNEQFF
J gene: TRBJ2-3; V gene: TRBV9; clone size: few; D gene: TRBD2; CDR3 DNA: TGTGCCAGCAGCGTAGAAGCGGGGAAAGATACGCAGTATTTT; CDR3 protein: CASSVEAGKDTQYF
J gene: TRBJ2-7; V gene: TRBV3-1/TRBV3-2; clone size: NA; D gene: NA; CDR3 DNA: TGTGCCAGCAGCCAAGGTCGGGGAATCGGCGAGCAGTACTTC; CDR3 protein: CASSQGRGIGEQYF
J gene: TRBJ2-5; V gene: TRBV3-1/TRBV3-2; clone size: NA; D gene: NA; CDR3 DNA: TGTGCCAGCAGCCAGCTGCACAGGAAGGCCGAAGAGACCCAGTACTTC; CDR3 protein: CASSQLHRKAEETQYF
J gene: TRBJ2-2; V gene: TRBV11-2; clone size: NA; D gene: NA; CDR3 DNA: TGTGCCAGCAGCTCCGGGACTCTCCTCGGCACCGGGGAGCTGTTTTTT; CDR3 protein: CASSSGTLLGTGELFF
J gene: TRBJ1-1; V gene: TRBV5-1; clone size: few; D gene: NA; CDR3 DNA: TGCGCCAGCAGCTTGCGGAGGGGAGCCACTGAAGCTTTCTTT; CDR3 protein: CASSLRRGATEAFF
J gene: TRBJ1-1; V gene: TRBV11-2; clone size: few; D gene: NA; CDR3 DNA: TGTGCCAGCAGCTTTTTACAGGGCCTGAACACTGAAGCTTTCTTT; CDR3 protein: CASSFLQGLNTEAFF
J gene: TRBJ2-2; V gene: TRBV5-1; clone size: NA; D gene: TRBD2; CDR3 DNA: TGCGCCAGCAAACCGGGACTAGTGACCGGGGAGCTGTTTTTT; CDR3 protein: CASKPGLVTGELFF
J gene: TRBJ1-2; V gene: TRBV19; clone size: NA; D gene: NA; CDR3 DNA: TGTGCCAGTAGTTACTACCTTGGCTACACCTTC; CDR3 protein: CASSYYLGYTF
J gene: TRBJ1-2; V gene: TRBV29-1; clone size: NA; D gene: TRBD1; CDR3 DNA: TGCAGCGTTGAGGCAGGGGGTAGTGGCTACACCTTC; CDR3 protein: CSVEAGGSGYTF
J gene: TRBJ2-7; V gene: TRBV7-8; clone size: NA; D gene: TRBD1; CDR3 DNA: TGTGCCAGCAGCTTAGCCGATAACCGGGACAGACTTCCCTACGAGCAGTACTTC; CDR3 protein: CASSLADNRDRLPYEQYF
J gene: TRBJ2-2; V gene: TRBV5-1; clone size: NA; D gene: NA; CDR3 DNA: TGCGCCAGCAGCTTGGTGCCAGGCCTGAACACCGGGGAGCTGTTTTTT; CDR3 protein: CASSLVPGLNTGELFF
J gene: TRBJ2-7; V gene: TRBV5-1; clone size: NA; D gene: NA; CDR3 DNA: TGCGCCAGCAGCTTGGTGGCGGGGTCCGTCGAGCAGTACTTC; CDR3 protein: CASSLVAGSVEQYF
J gene: TRBJ1-1; V gene: TRBV7-2; clone size: NA; D gene: NA; CDR3 DNA: TGTGCCAGCAGCCCGGACCAGGGAATGAACACTGAAGCTTTCTTT; CDR3 protein: CASSPDQGMNTEAFF
J gene: TRBJ1-1; V gene: TRBV6-2/TRBV6-3; clone size: NA; D gene: NA; CDR3 DNA: TGTGCCAGCAGCGCGGGGGGAACCACTGAAGCTTTCTTT; CDR3 protein: CASSAGGTTEAFF
J gene: TRBJ1-1; V gene: TRBV19; clone size: NA; D gene: TRBD1; CDR3 DNA: TGTGCCAGTAGGCACAGGGGTATGAACACTGAAGCTTTCTTT; CDR3 protein: CASRHRGMNTEAFF
J gene: TRBJ2-3; V gene: TRBV7-6; clone size: NA; D gene: NA; CDR3 DNA: TGTGCCAGCAGCCCGACTCGCACAGATACGCAGTATTTT; CDR3 protein: CASSPTRTDTQYF
J gene: TRBJ2-1; V gene: TRBV5-1; clone size: NA; D gene: NA; CDR3 DNA: TGCGCCAGCAGCTGGAAGAGGGACTACAATGAGCAGTTCTTC; CDR3 protein: CASSWKRDYNEQFF
J gene: TRBJ1-4; V gene: TRBV7-9; clone size: NA; D gene: TRBD1; CDR3 DNA: TGTGCCAGCAGCCTCAGGGACAGGGGTGAAAAACTGTTTTTT; CDR3 protein: CASSLRDRGEKLFF
J gene: TRBJ2-4; V gene: TRBV30; clone size: once; D gene: NA; CDR3 DNA: TGTGCCTGGACTGGGCAGTCACTAGCCAAAAACATTCAGTACTTC; CDR3 protein: CAWTGQSLAKNIQYF
J gene: TRBJ1-3; V gene: TRBV5-8; clone size: NA; D gene: NA; CDR3 DNA: TGTGCCAGCAGCTTGGGCCTACAGCTTGGAAACACCATATATTTT; CDR3 protein: CASSLGLQLGNTIYF
J gene: TRBJ1-5; V gene: TRBV6-2/TRBV6-3; clone size: NA; D gene: TRBD1; CDR3 DNA: TGTGCCAGCAGTTACCCAGGGGGAACAAATCAGCCCCAGCATTTT; CDR3 protein: CASSYPGGTNQPQHF
J gene: TRBJ2-1; V gene: TRBV27; clone size: NA; D gene: NA; CDR3 DNA: TGTGCCAGCAGTCCGAGGACTTTTGCCTACAATGAGCAGTTCTTC; CDR3 protein: CASSPRTFAYNEQFF
J gene: TRBJ2-2; V gene: TRBV7-6; clone size: NA; D gene: NA; CDR3 DNA: TGTGCCAGCAGCCTGCGGCGGGGGAACACCGGGGAGCTGTTTTTT; CDR3 protein: CASSLRRGNTGELFF
J gene: TRBJ2-7; V gene: TRBV2; clone size: NA; D gene: NA; CDR3 DNA: TGTGCCAGCAGTGGGCAGGGGATCGGCGAGCAGTACTTC; CDR3 protein: CASSGQGIGEQYF
J gene: TRBJ1-2; V gene: TRBV28; clone size: NA; D gene: NA; CDR3 DNA: TGTGCCAGCAGCGAGTCCTCGGCAGGGAAGAACTATGGCTACACCTTC; CDR3 protein: CASSESSAGKNYGYTF
J gene: TRBJ1-4; V gene: TRBV5-1; clone size: once; D gene: TRBD1; CDR3 DNA: TGCGCCAGCAGCTTACCGTCCGGGACAGGGCGTGAAAAACTGTTTTTT; CDR3 protein: CASSLPSGTGREKLFF
J gene: TRBJ2-7; V gene: TRBV18; clone size: NA; D gene: TRBD1; CDR3 DNA: TGTGCCAGCTCATTCGCGACAGGGGACTCCTACGAGCAGTACTTC; CDR3 protein: CASSFATGDSYEQYF
J gene: TRBJ1-5; V gene: TRBV3-1/TRBV3-2; clone size: NA; D gene: NA; CDR3 DNA: TGTGCCAGCAGCCAAGACCGAGGTAGGGGCTTGGCCAATCAGCCCCAGCATTTT; CDR3 protein: CASSQDRGRGLANQPQHF
J gene: TRBJ2-1; V gene: TRBV5-1; clone size: NA; D gene: TRBD2; CDR3 DNA: TGCGCCAGTTCCGGGACTAGCGGACCTTCCTACAATGAGCAGTTCTTC; CDR3 protein: CASSGTSGPSYNEQFF
J gene: TRBJ2-7; V gene: TRBV18; clone size: NA; D gene: TRBD1; CDR3 DNA: TGTGCCAGCTCATCCGGGACAGGGGACTACGAGCAGTACTTC; CDR3 protein: CASSSGTGDYEQYF
J gene: TRBJ1-2; V gene: TRBV7-9; clone size: NA; D gene: TRBD1; CDR3 DNA: TGTGCCAGCAGCTTTGACGACAGGGCGGGCTACACCTTC; CDR3 protein: CASSFDDRAGYTF
J gene: TRBJ1-2; V gene: TRBV6-2/TRBV6-3; clone size: NA; D gene: NA; CDR3 DNA: TGTGCCAGCAGTCTGGACATATATGATGGCTACACCTTC; CDR3 protein: CASSLDIYDGYTF
J gene: TRBJ2-3; V gene: TRBV11-2; clone size: NA; D gene: TRBD2; CDR3 DNA: TGTGCCAGCAGCTTAGGTAGCGGGGGTGCCGATACGCAGTATTTT; CDR3 protein: CASSLGSGGADTQYF
J gene: TRBJ2-2; V gene: TRBV7-3; clone size: NA; D gene: NA; CDR3 DNA: TGTGCCAGCAGTTTAAAGTCGGGGGTCGGGGAGCTGTTTTTT; CDR3 protein: CASSLKSGVGELFF
J gene: TRBJ2-1; V gene: TRBV5-1; clone size: NA; D gene: NA; CDR3 DNA: TGCGCCAGCACTTCTACAGGGTTGGGGACCTACAATGAGCAGTTCTTC; CDR3 protein: CASTSTGLGTYNEQFF
J gene: TRBJ2-2; V gene: TRBV11-2; clone size: NA; D gene: TRBD2; CDR3 DNA: TGTGCCAGCAGCTTAGCGGGACTAGCGGTTCTTACCGGGGAGCTGTTTTTT; CDR3 protein: CASSLAGLAVLTGELFF
J gene: TRBJ1-2; V gene: TRBV19; clone size: many; D gene: NA; CDR3 DNA: TGTGCCAGTAGATCAGTTAACTATGGCTACACCTTC; CDR3 protein: CASRSVNYGYTF
J gene: TRBJ1-3; V gene: TRBV4-3; clone size: NA; D gene: NA; CDR3 DNA: TGCGCCAGCAGCCGCACCACCGGGACACTCGCTGGAAACACCATATATTTT; CDR3 protein: CASSRTTGTLAGNTIYF
J gene: TRBJ1-2; V gene: TRBV25-1; clone size: NA; D gene: NA; CDR3 DNA: TGTGCCAGCAGTGACGACCTCGGACTATTCGGTGGCTACACCTTC; CDR3 protein: CASSDDLGLFGGYTF
J gene: TRBJ2-7; V gene: TRBV5-1; clone size: NA; D gene: NA; CDR3 DNA: TGCGCCAGCAGCTCAGGGATTCCCTACGAGCAGTACTTC; CDR3 protein: CASSSGIPYEQYF
J gene: TRBJ2-1; V gene: TRBV7-2; clone size: few; D gene: TRBD2; CDR3 DNA: TGTGCCAGCAGGACTAGCGGGGGGGCATGGTCCTACAATGAGCAGTTCTTC; CDR3 protein: CASRTSGGAWSYNEQFF